A single sample is the source of the 22 T cell receptor beta chains below, sequenced in a study of T cells in Graves' hyperthyroidism and ophthalmopathy. The source material, RNA transcripts, was used to amplify TCR beta CDR3 regions. TCR CDR3 underwent first-round RT-PCR with the HTBI primer set. TCRdb itself ran the multiplex PCR reads through MiXCR, one entry per CDR3 protein. The sample records more than 500,000 distinct CDR3 sequences, less than 15% being singletons. Source material: blood. Receptors originate from a middle-aged woman with Graves' hyperthyroidism.

This clonotype has only a few counts. The chain is built from TRBV7-9 and TRBJ1-4, with D uncertain. CDR3 length: 17 amino acids. Germline V CDR1 and CDR2: SEHNR, FQNEAQ (reference sequence). Trimming shortened V by 1 base and J by 4 bases, and 16 bases separated the two germline ends. CDR3 DNA sequence: TGTGCCAGCAGCTTAGAAGGAGGAACAACCCTTAATGAAAAACTGTTTTTT. It encodes CASSLEGGTTLNEKLFF.

The J gene is TRBJ2-2, the V gene TRBV4-1; TRBD2 is a possible D gene (7 bases). This CDR3 spans 17 amino acids. The V and J ends lost 0 bases and 5 bases respectively, with 16 bases between them. Germline lookup yields CDR1 MGHRA and CDR2 YSYEKL. In DNA form, the CDR3 reads TGCGCCAGCAGCCAAGATGGTAGGGGGGGGCGAACCGGGGAGCTGTTTTTT. This gives the protein CASSQDGRGGRTGELFF.

This clonotype was counted between two and nine times. The genes are TRBV9 and TRBJ2-2; 8 nucleotides align to TRBD2. The CDR3 runs 17 residues. The V gene's germline CDR1 is SGDLS and CDR2 YYNGEE. V lost 0 bases, J lost 0 bases, and 4 bases stayed unmatched. The CDR3 reads CASSVDPAGANTGELFF. The CDR3 nucleotides read TGTGCCAGCAGCGTAGACCCAGCGGGGGCGAACACCGGGGAGCTGTTTTTT.

In its sample, this clonotype was seen many times. V and J are TRBV10-1 and TRBJ2-3, with TRBD2 matching over 11 bases. Germline CDR1 reads WNHNN; CDR2 reads SYGVQD (reference sequence). Losses at the gene ends were 0 bases for V and 4 bases for J; bases not matched to a gene: 3. This CDR3 comprises 16 residues. CDR3 loop: CASSESSGRAADTQYF. In nucleotides, the CDR3 is TGCGCCAGCAGTGAGTCTAGCGGGAGGGCCGCAGATACGCAGTATTTT.

The chain is built from TRBV14 and TRBJ1-1, with a possible D match to TRBD1 (6 bases). The V and J ends lost 1 base and 6 bases respectively, with 15 bases between them. Germline V gene data show CDR1 as SGHDN and CDR2 as FVKESK. This CDR3 contains 15 residues. In DNA, the CDR3 is TGTGCCAGCAGCCAAGCCTACCTACAGGGCGCTGAAGCTTTCTTT. Translation gives CASSQAYLQGAEAFF.

Ten or more counts support this clonotype. The rearrangement uses TRBV6-1 and TRBJ2-3; D unresolved. CDR1 is MNHNS and CDR2 is SASEGT in the germline V gene. This CDR3 has 14 amino acids. Deletions cut 5 bases from V and 3 bases from J, with 12 bases between. In DNA form, the CDR3 reads TGTGCCAGCAGTTTGTCGGGTCGTACAGATACGCAGTATTTT. Translated: CASSLSGRTDTQYF.

This chain uses TRBV3-1 with TRBJ2-5; 8 positions agree with TRBD2. This CDR3 is built from 14 residues. CDR1 and CDR2 from the germline V gene are LGHDT and YNNKEL (reference sequence). Trimming at V came to 1 base and at J to 2 bases, leaving 0 bases not matched to a gene. In DNA form, the CDR3 reads TGTGCCAGCAGCCAAGGACTAGCGCAAGAGACCCAGTACTTC. It yields the protein CASSQGLAQETQYF.

Many counts were recorded for this clonotype. CDR3 bases: TGTGCCAGCAGTGAAGTTCGGGGGACCGGGGAGCTGTTTTTT. This codes for CASSEVRGTGELFF. The rearrangement links TRBV2 to TRBJ2-2; D possibly corresponds to TRBD2 (6 bases). This CDR3 has 14 amino acids. CDR1 and CDR2 from the germline V gene are SNHLY and FYNNEI. V lost 1 base and J 5 bases, leaving 8 bases between the germline ends.

This clonotype was detected ten times or more. The V and J genes are TRBV6-1 and TRBJ2-1, with 9 bases identical to TRBD2. CDR3 length equals 13 residues. Germline V CDR1 and CDR2: MNHNS, SASEGT. Germline trimming cut 4 bases from V and 5 bases from J; bases unmatched to any gene: 0. CDR3: CASSGLADNEQFF. The CDR3 nucleotides are TGTGCCAGCAGTGGACTAGCGGACAATGAGCAGTTCTTC.

For this clonotype: The junction differs from germline at one of its ends, possibly a read error. The genes are TRBV6-1 and TRBJ2-7, with 10 positions matching TRBD2. CDR1 and CDR2 from the germline V gene are MNHNS and SASEGT. The CDR3 has 15 residues. CDR3 bases: TGTGCCAGCAGTGGAGGTTCTAGCGGGAGAGGGCGGGCAGTCTTC. This gives the protein CASSGGSSGRGRAVF.

This clonotype was detected ten times or more. The chain is built from TRBV19 and TRBJ2-7; D is possibly TRBD1 (5 bases). V lost 3 bases and J lost 6, with 18 bases in between. Germline loops: CDR1 LNHDA, CDR2 SQIVND (reference sequence). CDR3 length equals 15 residues. The DNA for the CDR3 is TGTGCCAGTAGTATCACAGGACGCGCGTCGGGCGAGCAGTACTTC. This translates into CASSITGRASGEQYF.

This clonotype was counted at least ten times. The chain links TRBV18 to TRBJ2-7; D remains unclear. From germline, CDR1 is KGHSH and CDR2 LQKENI. V lost 3 bases and J lost 0, with 9 bases in between. The CDR3 totals 14 residues. For the CDR3, the DNA is TGTGCCAGCTCACCCTCCGCAGACTCCTACGAGCAGTACTTC. It encodes CASSPSADSYEQYF.

This clonotype was seen many times. The chain combines TRBV28 with TRBJ2-3, with 12 bases identical to TRBD2. The CDR3 loop spans 15 amino acids. Unmatched junction bases numbered 7, after V lost 7 bases and J lost 5 bases. In germline, CDR1 is MDHEN, CDR2 SYDVKM. Here the CDR3 DNA reads TGTGCCAGCACTAGCGGGAGGGCCAGGGGAGATACGCAGTATTTT. The encoded protein is CASTSGRARGDTQYF.

This clonotype was picked up many times. The chain links TRBV19 to TRBJ2-1; 8 positions match TRBD2. The CDR3 is 15 amino acids. Germline V gives CDR1 LNHDA, CDR2 SQIVND (reference sequence). The V segment lost 9 bases and the J segment 6 bases; nucleotides outside the gene matches: 13. The CDR3 DNA is TGTGCCAGCATGATGACGGGACTAGTTGTCAATGAGCAGTTCTTC. Protein sequence: CASMMTGLVVNEQFF.

This clonotype came up many times. The chain carries TRBV20-1 and TRBJ2-7; 10 nucleotides agree with TRBD2. The ends lost 6 bases at V and 0 bases at J; junction bases unmatched: 5. CDR3 length: 14 residues. CDR1 and CDR2 (germline): DFQATT, SNEGSKA (reference sequence). The CDR3 spells CSAPGLASSYEQYF. CDR3 coding DNA: TGCAGTGCCCCGGGACTAGCGAGCTCCTACGAGCAGTACTTC.

This clonotype has at least ten counts. The CDR3 protein is CASSLRGGGYNEQFF. The CDR3 region has the DNA TGTGCCAGCAGCTTAAGGGGGGGGGGCTACAATGAGCAGTTCTTC. This chain joins TRBV7-2 and TRBJ2-1; TRBD2 is a possible D gene (7 bases). There are 15 residues in the CDR3. From germline, CDR1 is SGHTA and CDR2 FQGNSA. Between the trimmed V and J ends, which lost 2 bases and 3 bases, there was a span of 11 bases. Based on the CDR3 plus reference TRBV7-2 and TRBJ2-1, the full variable domain is GAGVSQSPSNKVTEKGKDVELRCDPISGHTALYWYRQSLGQGLEFLIYFQGNSAPDKSGLPSDRFSAERTGGSVSTLTIQRTQQEDSAVYLCASSLRGGGYNEQFFGPGTRLTVL.

The sample holds many counts of this clonotype. The genes are TRBV28 and TRBJ1-1, with D perhaps TRBD1 (5 bases). Trimming cost V 2 bases and J 0 bases, with 13 bases left between them. The germline V gene has CDR1 MDHEN and CDR2 SYDVKM. The CDR3 extends over 16 amino acids. CDR3 DNA: TGTGCCAGCAGTTTAGGGACGCTAACAATGAACACTGAAGCTTTCTTT. Encoded protein: CASSLGTLTMNTEAFF.

The rearrangement links TRBV7-9 to TRBJ1-5; weak D call: TRBD1 (5 bases). CDR3 length: 14 amino acids. V gave up 8 bases and J gave up 5 bases, with 16 bases separating them. CDR1 is SEHNR and CDR2 is FQNEAQ in the germline V gene (reference sequence). CDR3 bases: TGTGCCAGCTCAGGAGTGGGGACGCATCAGCCCCAGCATTTT. Translating it yields CASSGVGTHQPQHF.

The chain combines TRBV29-1 with TRBJ1-1; TRBD1 might be the D (6 bases). The CDR3 loop spans 10 amino acids. The V end was cut by 6 bases, the J end by 10 bases, with 12 bases between. The germline V gene has CDR1 SQVTM and CDR2 ANQGSEA. The chain's CDR3 is CSVSGAGAFF. The CDR3 coding sequence is TGCAGCGTGTCGGGGGCCGGAGCTTTCTTT.

This clonotype occurred a few times. This may be a read error: a much more frequent sequence differs by one nucleotide. The chain carries TRBV20-1 and TRBJ2-5; 10 positions agree with TRBD1. The CDR3 extends over 15 amino acids. The junction had 13 bases not matched to a gene; V was cut back by 5 bases and J by 7 bases. CDR1 is DFQATT, CDR2 SNEGSKA, per germline (reference sequence). DNA of the CDR3: TGCAGTGCTTTAACCGGGACAGGGGTGGTAGTGACCCAGTACTTC. Encoded protein: CSALTGTGVVVTQYF.

Details on this clonotype: This sequence may be a read error, since a much larger clone differs from it by one base. The chain is built from TRBV27 and TRBJ2-5; either TRBD1 or TRBD2 may fit D (5 bases each). The CDR3 loop spans 14 amino acids. Germline loops: CDR1 MNHEY, CDR2 SMNVEV (reference sequence). Deletions cut 5 bases from V and 3 bases from J, with 13 bases between. CDR3 in amino acids: CASSTRGSKETQYF. In nucleotides, the CDR3 is TGTGCCAGCAGTACACGGGGCAGTAAAGAGACCCAGTACTTC.

The chain couples TRBV6-2 or TRBV6-3 to TRBJ1-1; TRBD1 might be the D (6 bases). V gave up 8 bases and J gave up 1 base, with 14 bases separating them. The CDR3 loop spans 14 amino acids. Germline CDR1 and CDR2: MNHEY and SVGEGT. CDR3 bases: TGTGCCAGCGGGGGCAGGGCGGCGAACACTGAAGCTTTCTTT. It codes for CASGGRAANTEAFF.